This passage covers 24 T cell receptor beta chains from one sample sequenced in a study of patients and donors after allogeneic stem cell transplantation (dated by TCRdb to about 2020). Libraries were built with RT-PCR. The instrument was a NextSeq 550. The raw public data were reprocessed by TCRdb itself: fastp quality trimming at Q25, MiXCR clonotype calling, in-frame beta chains only. Entries that share a CDR3 protein sequence are merged under the most common genes and DNA. Here the sample has about 72,000 distinct CDR3 sequences; around 27% occur a single time. The top ten clones comprise more than 20% of the sample. Sequencing was carried out using blood, either unsorted or a sorted T cell fraction (not recorded which). The receptors stem from a human donor who was either an allogeneic HSCT recipient or a stem cell or donor lymphocyte infusion donor (not recorded which). It is not recorded whose cells these are; they may come from a transplant donor.

This clonotype was observed a few times. The CDR3 spells CASSLDMMRVQETQYF. The CDR3 bases are TGTGCCAGCAGCTTAGATATGATGAGGGTACAAGAGACCCAGTACTTC. V and J are TRBV7-2 and TRBJ2-5; TRBD2 might be the D (5 bases). V was cut by 1 base and J by 2 bases, with 14 bases left in between. The germline gives CDR1 SGHTA, CDR2 FQGNSA. The CDR3 consists of 16 residues.

V gene TRBV6-5 combines with J gene TRBJ2-1; tentatively, D is TRBD2 (6 bases). CDR1 and CDR2 from the germline V gene are MNHEY and SVGAGI. The CDR3 length is 15 residues. Trimming took off 0 bases at V and 9 bases at J, with 15 bases between the two ends. This CDR3 reads CASSYSKLAGFEQFF. In DNA form, the CDR3 reads TGTGCCAGCAGTTACTCGAAATTGGCGGGGTTTGAGCAGTTCTTC.

This clonotype was counted a few times. This chain connects TRBV5-1 to TRBJ1-4, with 8 bases that match TRBD1. The germline CDR1 and CDR2 sequences are SGHRS and YFSETQ. V lost 1 base and J lost 8; bases outside the gene matches: 7. The CDR3 spans 15 residues. The CDR3 DNA follows: TGCGCCAGCAGCTTGTCGGGACAGGCCTTCGAAAAACTGTTTTTT. The encoded protein is CASSLSGQAFEKLFF.

This clonotype appeared a few times. V gene TRBV9 combines with J gene TRBJ1-2; 7 bases match TRBD1. The CDR3 covers 12 residues. CDR1 is SGDLS and CDR2 is YYNGEE in the germline V gene. With V trimmed by 3 bases and J by 7 bases, 3 bases remained unmatched. This chain's CDR3 is CASSEAGGGYTF. CDR3 DNA sequence: TGTGCCAGCAGCGAGGCAGGGGGTGGCTACACCTTC.

The chain has TRBV19 and TRBJ1-5, with unresolved D. Germline V gene sequence: CDR1 LNHDA, CDR2 SQIVND (reference sequence). Trimming stripped 5 bases from V and 2 bases from J, with 10 bases between. This CDR3 is built from 14 residues. The CDR3 loop is CASSESGGNQPQHF. The CDR3 bases are TGTGCCAGTAGTGAAAGCGGAGGCAATCAGCCCCAGCATTTT.

This chain joins TRBV25-1 and TRBJ2-4; D call uncertain. V lost 3 bases to trimming and J lost 11 bases, with 11 bases between them. The CDR3 sequence is 12 residues long. Germline CDR1 and CDR2: MGHDK and SYGVNS. DNA of the CDR3: TGTGCCAGCAGTGAGGGGTTGCTGCTTCAGTACTTC. Amino acid sequence: CASSEGLLLQYF.

This clonotype was recorded a few times. The rearrangement joins TRBV10-3 to TRBJ2-5; unclear D gene. The CDR3 contains 13 residues. V was shortened by 6 bases and J by 1 base, with 9 bases between the two germline ends. Germline V lookup: CDR1 ENHRY, CDR2 SYGVKD. The chain's CDR3 is CAISPRIQETQYF. The CDR3 region has the DNA TGTGCCATCAGCCCTCGGATCCAAGAGACCCAGTACTTC.

Only a few counts were recorded for this clonotype. The CDR3 spells CASSKVGSGDEKLFF. The DNA for the CDR3 is TGTGCCAGCAGCAAAGTGGGATCGGGAGACGAAAAACTGTTTTTT. The V and J genes are TRBV21-1 and TRBJ1-4. TRBV21-1 is marked as a pseudogene. This CDR3 region has 15 residues.

This chain uses TRBV3-1 with TRBJ1-5; D gene unclear. Germline loops: CDR1 LGHDT, CDR2 YNNKEL (reference sequence). This CDR3 contains 15 residues. V was clipped by 0 bases and J by 3 bases, with 9 bases between them. CDR3 region: CASSQEGTDNQPQHF. The CDR3 region has the DNA TGTGCCAGCAGCCAAGAGGGCACCGACAATCAGCCCCAGCATTTT. Drawing the rest from reference TRBV3-1 and TRBJ1-5, the complete variable domain is DTAVSQTPKYLVTQMGNDKSIKCEQNLGHDTMYWYKQDSKKFLKIMFSYNNKELIINETVPNRFSPKSPDKAHLNLHINSLELGDSAVYFCASSQEGTDNQPQHFGDGTRLSIL.

In DNA form, the CDR3 reads TGCGCCAGCAGCTTACTCGCGAACACCGGGGAGCTGTTTTTT. It specifies CASSLLANTGELFF. The chain links TRBV5-1 to TRBJ2-2; the D is unclear. V lost 2 bases, J lost 0 bases, and 5 bases lay in between. The germline gives CDR1 SGHRS, CDR2 YFSETQ. This CDR3 comprises 14 residues.

There are many counts of this clonotype. The chain carries TRBV7-8 and TRBJ1-4; unclear D gene. There are 14 residues in the CDR3. Germline CDR1 and CDR2: SGHVS and FQNEAQ. V dropped 1 base and J dropped 3 bases, with 6 bases sitting between them. The CDR3 nucleotides read TGTGCCAGCAGCTTAGTGGGATCTAATGAAAAACTGTTTTTT. This codes for CASSLVGSNEKLFF.

In this sample, this clonotype turned up once. The rearrangement uses TRBV10-3 and TRBJ2-1; the D is unclear. V was pared by 4 bases and J by 12 bases, with 10 bases between. The CDR3 length is 11 residues. CDR1 and CDR2 from the germline V gene are ENHRY and SYGVKD. The CDR3 is CAISVDSRQFF. The DNA of the CDR3 is TGTGCCATCAGTGTAGATTCACGGCAGTTCTTC.

This clonotype turned up a few times. At one of its ends the junction is not consistent with the germline gene, which may arise from a read error. Here the CDR3 reads CASSQVGFSNNEQFF. The CDR3 DNA follows: TGCGCCAGCAGCCAAGTGGGGTTCTCCAACAATGAGCAGTTCTTC. The chain is built from TRBV4-1 and TRBJ2-1; D unresolved. The CDR3 is made up of 15 amino acids. Germline values: CDR1 MGHRA, CDR2 YSYEKL.

The chain couples TRBV7-2 to TRBJ2-5; D gene ambiguous. V lost 3 bases to trimming and J lost 5 bases, with 7 bases between them. Germline V gene lookup returns CDR1 SGHTA and CDR2 FQGNSA. This CDR3 has 12 amino acids. In DNA, the CDR3 is TGTGCCAGCAGCTTTTGGGTCGAGACCCAGTACTTC. Translation: CASSFWVETQYF.

This clonotype was recorded a few times. The chain employs TRBV12-3 or TRBV12-4 and TRBJ1-2; D is undetermined. The CDR3 has 15 amino acids. V lost 10 bases, J lost 4 bases, and 22 bases lay in between. The CDR3 is CAITSGSGRAYGYTF. The CDR3 nucleotides read TGTGCCATAACCTCGGGCTCCGGAAGGGCCTATGGCTACACCTTC.

This chain links TRBV5-5 with TRBJ2-7; D is uncertain. The V and J ends lost 1 base and 6 bases respectively, with 11 bases between them. The CDR3 spans 13 residues. Germline CDR1 reads SGHKS; CDR2 reads YYEKEE (reference sequence). This chain's CDR3 is CASSLMGRSEQYF. CDR3 nucleotides: TGTGCCAGCAGCTTGATGGGAAGGTCCGAGCAGTACTTC.

The chain recombines TRBV5-1 with TRBJ2-6; D not resolved. With 1 base removed from V and 0 bases from J, the gap between germline ends came to 8 bases. The CDR3 sequence is 16 residues long. Germline CDR1 SGHRS, CDR2 YFSETQ. CDR3 sequence: CASSLTAYSGANVLTF. Written as DNA, the CDR3 is TGCGCCAGCAGCTTGACAGCTTACTCTGGGGCCAACGTCCTGACTTTC.

The table lists this clonotype with a few counts. The chain links TRBV30 to TRBJ2-7; D possibly uses TRBD1 or TRBD2 (5 bases each). Germline CDR1 and CDR2: GTSNPN and SVGIG (reference sequence). V lost 7 bases to trimming and J lost 4 bases, with 26 bases between them. CDR3 size: 16 residues. The CDR3 bases are TGTGCCTTCTCGAATCGGGGCTTAACGAGTAGTTACGAGCAGTACTTC. As protein: CAFSNRGLTSSYEQYF.

The V gene is TRBV12-3 or TRBV12-4, the J gene TRBJ2-1, with TRBD2 as a possible D gene (5 bases). This CDR3 contains 13 residues. Trimming shortened V by 5 bases and J by 6 bases, and 11 bases separated the two germline ends. DNA of the CDR3: TGTGCCAGCAGTCCGGGAAACTCCAATGAGCAGTTCTTC. Translation: CASSPGNSNEQFF.

This clonotype has at least ten counts. The rearrangement links TRBV7-2 to TRBJ1-2; perhaps TRBD1 as D (6 bases). This CDR3 is built from 14 residues. The V end lost 4 bases, the J end lost 4 bases, and 13 bases lay between the germline ends. CDR1 and CDR2 (germline): SGHTA, FQGNSA. The CDR3 coding sequence is TGTGCCAGCAGCTCCCGACCGACAGGCTATGGCTACACCTTC. Translated, it gives CASSSRPTGYGYTF.

This clonotype was detected a few times. The gene calls are TRBV20-1 and TRBJ2-1, with 9 bases matching TRBD2. In germline, CDR1 is DFQATT, CDR2 SNEGSKA (reference sequence). The V segment lost 1 base and the J segment 4 bases; nucleotides outside the gene matches: 8. The CDR3 is made up of 16 amino acids. The CDR3 protein is CSARAGTSWGYNEQFF. In nucleotides, the CDR3 is TGCAGTGCTAGAGCGGGGACTAGCTGGGGGTACAATGAGCAGTTCTTC.

This chain uses TRBV5-1 with TRBJ1-1; D ambiguous. V lost 3 bases and J 6 bases, leaving 18 bases between the germline ends. The CDR3 has 15 residues. Germline-derived CDR1 and CDR2 are SGHRS and YFSETQ. CDR3 nucleotide sequence: TGCGCCAGCAGCTCGGGTCGTACTGTCCTTTCTGAAGCTTTCTTT. This codes for CASSSGRTVLSEAFF.

This clonotype was picked up many times. The V gene is TRBV7-9, the J gene TRBJ1-1, with TRBD1 identical over 7 bases. The length of the CDR3 is 15 residues. With 5 bases clipped from V and 1 base from J, the junction kept 7 bases outside the gene matches. The germline V gene encodes CDR1 SEHNR and CDR2 FQNEAQ (reference sequence). For the CDR3, the DNA is TGTGCCAGCAGCCATCCGACAGGGCCGAACACTGAAGCTTTCTTT. It yields the protein CASSHPTGPNTEAFF.

The chain couples TRBV29-1 to TRBJ2-3; weak D call: TRBD1 (6 bases). Germline CDR1 reads SQVTM; CDR2 reads ANQGSEA. The CDR3 extends over 13 amino acids. V lost 6 bases, J lost 3 bases, and 13 bases lay in between. In DNA, the CDR3 is TGCAGCGTGCTTACAGGGATGACAGATACGCAGTATTTT. This sequence encodes CSVLTGMTDTQYF.